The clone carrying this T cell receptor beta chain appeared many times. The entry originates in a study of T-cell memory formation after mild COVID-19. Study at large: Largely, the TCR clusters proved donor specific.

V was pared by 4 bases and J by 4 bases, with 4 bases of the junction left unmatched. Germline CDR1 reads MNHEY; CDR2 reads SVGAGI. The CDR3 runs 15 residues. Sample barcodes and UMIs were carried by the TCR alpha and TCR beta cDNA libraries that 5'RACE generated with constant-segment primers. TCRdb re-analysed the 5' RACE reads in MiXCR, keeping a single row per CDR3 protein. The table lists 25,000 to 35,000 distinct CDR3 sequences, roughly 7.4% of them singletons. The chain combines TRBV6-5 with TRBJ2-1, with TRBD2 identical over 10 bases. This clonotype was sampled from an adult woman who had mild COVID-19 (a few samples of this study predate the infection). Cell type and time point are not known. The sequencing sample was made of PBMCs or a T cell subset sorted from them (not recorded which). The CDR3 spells CASSSGLARYNEQFF. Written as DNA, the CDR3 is TGTGCCAGCAGTTCGGGACTAGCGAGGTACAATGAGCAGTTCTTC.